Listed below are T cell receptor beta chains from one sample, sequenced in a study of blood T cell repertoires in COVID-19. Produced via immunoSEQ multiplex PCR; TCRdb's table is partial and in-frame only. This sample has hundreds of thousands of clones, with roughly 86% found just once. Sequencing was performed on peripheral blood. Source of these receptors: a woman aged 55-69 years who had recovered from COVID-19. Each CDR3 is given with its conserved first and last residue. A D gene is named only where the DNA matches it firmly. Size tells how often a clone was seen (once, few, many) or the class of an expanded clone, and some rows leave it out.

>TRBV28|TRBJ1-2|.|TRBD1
TGTGCCAGCAGTTTATCAGGACAGGGAAGAGGCTACACCTTC
CASSLSGQGRGYTF
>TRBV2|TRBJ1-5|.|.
TGTGCCAGCAGTGGGACTGTAGCTTCAAGGCCCCAGCATTTT
CASSGTVASRPQHF
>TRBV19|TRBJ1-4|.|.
TGTGCCAGTAGGGGCTCTGCGACAGGACATAATGAAAAACTGTTTTTT
CASRGSATGHNEKLFF
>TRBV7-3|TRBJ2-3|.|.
TGTGCCAGCAGCCTCCAAAACTCCGCCGATACGCAGTATTTT
CASSLQNSADTQYF
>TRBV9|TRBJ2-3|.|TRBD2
TGTGCCAGCAGCCCTCTAGAGCGGGGCGGTAGCACAGATACGCAGTATTTT
CASSPLERGGSTDTQYF
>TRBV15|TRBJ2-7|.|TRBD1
TGTGCCACCAGCAGAGCCCGGGACAGGGTCTCCGAGCAGTACTTC
CATSRARDRVSEQYF
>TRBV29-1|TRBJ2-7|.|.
TGCAGCGTTGTACAAGGGGCTGTCGACGAGCAGTACTTC
CSVVQGAVDEQYF
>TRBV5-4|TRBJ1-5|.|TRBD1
TGTGCCAGCAGCAGGGACAGGGCGGCTCAGCCCCAGCATTTT
CASSRDRAAQPQHF
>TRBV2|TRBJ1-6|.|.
TGTGCCAGCAGTGAAAAGGAGGGAATAAGTGGGTCACCCCTCCACTTT
CASSEKEGISGSPLHF
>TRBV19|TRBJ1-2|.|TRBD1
TGTGCCAGTAGCCTACTGGGACAGCACTATGGCTACACCTTC
CASSLLGQHYGYTF
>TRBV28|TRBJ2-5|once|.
TGTGCCAGCACCTCTCTGGCCCAAGAGACCCAGTACTTC
CASTSLAQETQYF
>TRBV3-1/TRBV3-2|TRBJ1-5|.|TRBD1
TGTGCCAGCAGCCCGGACAGGGTAGGGCAGCCCCAGCATTTT
CASSPDRVGQPQHF
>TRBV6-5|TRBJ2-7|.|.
TGTGCCAGCAGGCGGGGGCGTATCAACGAGCAGTACTTC
CASRRGRINEQYF
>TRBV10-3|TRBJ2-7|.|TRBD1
TGTGCCATCAGTGACCCCGGACAGGGGGGGCACTTC
CAISDPGQGGHF